This is a list of T cell receptor beta chains from one sample in a study of T cell responses to AZD1222 COVID-19 vaccine. The protocol was immunoSEQ multiplex PCR, while the TCRdb copy is restricted to in-frame clones and leaves out a portion. The sample contains roughly 130,000 clones, about 86% of which appear only once. The specimen was peripheral blood, collected on day 0 of AZD1222 vaccination. These receptors all stem from an adult in good health. Each CDR3 is given with its conserved first and last residue. D genes are given only for firm matches. Some rows mark clone size as missing; the rest say once, few, many or name a class of expanded clone.

V gene	D gene	J gene	clone size	CDR3 DNA	CDR3 protein
TRBV14	TRBD2	TRBJ2-1	NA	TGTGCCAGCAGCCCAATGACTAGCGGGAGGAATGAGCAGTTCTTC	CASSPMTSGRNEQFF
TRBV4-2	NA	TRBJ2-2	NA	TGTGCCAGCAGCCAAGGACTAGTAACTTCCGGGGAGCTGTTTTTT	CASSQGLVTSGELFF
TRBV27	NA	TRBJ2-1	NA	TGTGCCAGCAGTTTATACGGGAATAATGATGAGCAGTTCTTC	CASSLYGNNDEQFF
TRBV27	NA	TRBJ2-1	NA	TGTGCCAGCAGTTTAGAGGGAGTAGGCGCCTACAATGAGCAGTTCTTC	CASSLEGVGAYNEQFF
TRBV6-5	NA	TRBJ1-2	once	TGTGCCAGCAGTTACTCTGGGGTGGGAGACGGCTACACCTTC	CASSYSGVGDGYTF
TRBV2	NA	TRBJ2-7	NA	TGTGCCAGCAGAGGGACCTTCGGAAAAGGCGAGCAGTACTTC	CASRGTFGKGEQYF
TRBV5-6	NA	TRBJ1-6	NA	TGTGCCAGCACCTATGGTCGGAATTCACCCCTCCACTTT	CASTYGRNSPLHF
TRBV7-3	NA	TRBJ2-3	NA	TGTGCCAGCAGCCTAGCAAGGGACTCCACAGATACGCAGTATTTT	CASSLARDSTDTQYF
TRBV7-8	TRBD2	TRBJ2-6	NA	TGTGCCAGCAGCCCGACTAGCGGGGTGGCCGGGGCCAACGTCCTGACTTTC	CASSPTSGVAGANVLTF
TRBV7-3	NA	TRBJ2-2	NA	TGTGCCAGCAGCCGACAGTTTGACGGGGAGCTGTTTTTT	CASSRQFDGELFF
TRBV28	NA	TRBJ2-5	NA	TGTGCCAGCAGTTTTACCAGCCCCCCAGAGACCCAGTACTTC	CASSFTSPPETQYF
TRBV5-1	NA	TRBJ2-7	NA	TGCGCCAATCAGTTAGGCAGCGAGTGGCAGTACTTC	CANQLGSEWQYF
TRBV5-4	NA	TRBJ1-2	NA	TGTGCCAGCAGCTTGTTCGGCATCCGACGGGCCGGTAACTACTATGGCTACACCTTC	CASSLFGIRRAGNYYGYTF
TRBV28	NA	TRBJ1-2	NA	TGTGCCAGCACCGTAGGTAACTATGGCTACACCTTC	CASTVGNYGYTF
TRBV27	TRBD1	TRBJ2-7	NA	TGTGCCAGCGGATTCTACAGGGGATTCTCCTACGAGCAGTACTTC	CASGFYRGFSYEQYF
TRBV11-2	NA	TRBJ1-1	NA	TGTGCCAGCAGCTTAGTTGGCCGGGACACTGAAGCTTTCTTT	CASSLVGRDTEAFF
TRBV9	TRBD1	TRBJ2-5	NA	TGTGCCAGCAGCGCCGCCCCGGACAGGCAAGAGACCCAGTACTTC	CASSAAPDRQETQYF
TRBV7-9	NA	TRBJ1-2	NA	TGTGCCAGCACTTTGGGACTGCTTAACTATGGCTACACCTTC	CASTLGLLNYGYTF
TRBV6-1	TRBD2	TRBJ2-3	NA	TGTGCCAGCAGTGAAACGTTCTGGCGGGAGGCGTCTAGCACAGATACGCAGTATTTT	CASSETFWREASSTDTQYF
TRBV27	TRBD2	TRBJ2-1	NA	TGTGCCAGCAGTTTCCAGCGGGGAGACAATGAGCAGTTCTTC	CASSFQRGDNEQFF
TRBV6-4	TRBD1	TRBJ2-1	NA	TGTGCCAGCAGTGACTCGGACAGGGGTGAGCAGTTCTTC	CASSDSDRGEQFF
TRBV27	TRBD1	TRBJ1-1	once	TGTGCCAGCAGTTTAGGACTGGGACAGGGTAACACTGAAGCTTTCTTT	CASSLGLGQGNTEAFF
TRBV19	NA	TRBJ1-1	NA	TGTGCCAGCCGCATGGGGGCCGTGACTGAAGCTTTCTTT	CASRMGAVTEAFF
TRBV6-4	NA	TRBJ2-2	NA	TGTGCCAGCAGCGCAGATCGGACTACCAACACCGGGGAGCTGTTTTTT	CASSADRTTNTGELFF
TRBV15	NA	TRBJ1-1	NA	TGTGCCACCAGCAGAGATGGAGGAAGGTATTTCTTT	CATSRDGGRYFF
TRBV2	TRBD1	TRBJ1-2	NA	TGTGCCAGCAGTGAAGACAGGGGAATTAACTATGGCTACACCTTC	CASSEDRGINYGYTF
TRBV3-1/TRBV3-2	NA	TRBJ1-1	few	TGTGCCAGCAGCCAAGTAAACAGGGTTGAAGCTTTCTTT	CASSQVNRVEAFF
TRBV29-1	NA	TRBJ1-2	NA	TGCAGCGTTGAAGATCTTCCTGGCTACACCTTC	CSVEDLPGYTF
TRBV6-5	NA	TRBJ2-3	NA	TGTGCCAGTCGGGACTCGAGCACAGATACGCAGTATTTT	CASRDSSTDTQYF
TRBV6-2/TRBV6-3	NA	TRBJ1-1	NA	TGTGCCAGCAGTTCTTGGGACATGAACACTGAAGCTTTCTTT	CASSSWDMNTEAFF
TRBV9	TRBD2	TRBJ2-1	NA	TGTGCCAGCAGCTTGCTTGGACTAGCGGGAAACAATGAGCAGTTCTTC	CASSLLGLAGNNEQFF
TRBV19	TRBD2	TRBJ2-5	NA	TGTGCCAGTAGTATATACGGCGGGAGGGAGACCCAGTACTTC	CASSIYGGRETQYF
TRBV5-1	NA	TRBJ2-5	few	TGCGCCAGCAGGGACAGTTTAGGCCAAGAGACCCAGTACTTC	CASRDSLGQETQYF
TRBV7-7	TRBD2	TRBJ2-3	NA	TGTGCCAGCAGCCCCAGGGTAGCGGGGGTACTTACCGATACGCAGTATTTT	CASSPRVAGVLTDTQYF
TRBV5-1	TRBD1	TRBJ2-5	NA	TGCGCCAGCAGCTCAACGACAGGGCCGGAGACCCAGTACTTC	CASSSTTGPETQYF
TRBV19	NA	TRBJ2-1	NA	TGTGCCAGTAGTAAACGAGCAACCTACAATGAGCAGTTCTTC	CASSKRATYNEQFF
TRBV5-8	NA	TRBJ1-1	NA	TGTGCCAGCAGCTTGTGGGGGCAAATTTTGTGGGCTTTCTTT	CASSLWGQILWAFF
TRBV18	TRBD2	TRBJ2-2	NA	TGTGCCAGCTCACCCGCGGGACTAGCGGGATCGGGCACCGGGGAGCTGTTTTTT	CASSPAGLAGSGTGELFF
TRBV6-1	NA	TRBJ1-6	NA	TGTGCCAGCAGTGACAGGGCCGAGAATTCACCCCTCCACTTT	CASSDRAENSPLHF
TRBV27	NA	TRBJ2-3	NA	TGTGCCAGCAGTGTGCAGATCGTTACAGGGAGCACAGATACGCAGTATTTT	CASSVQIVTGSTDTQYF
TRBV27	TRBD1	TRBJ1-1	NA	TGTGCCAGCAGTAAAGGACAGGGGAGGGCTGAAGCTTTCTTT	CASSKGQGRAEAFF
TRBV4-3	NA	TRBJ2-5	NA	TGCGCCAGCAGCCAAGATTGGGGCAGGGATCAAGAGACCCAGTACTTC	CASSQDWGRDQETQYF
TRBV28	TRBD1	TRBJ1-1	NA	TGTGCCAGCAGTTTCCTGGGACAGGGAAATCTTGGGGCTTTCTTT	CASSFLGQGNLGAFF
TRBV5-5	NA	TRBJ1-2	NA	TGTGCCAGCAGCCGCCGGGGTAACTATGGCTACACCTTC	CASSRRGNYGYTF